This T cell receptor (beta chain) was profiled in a study of neurological immune-mediated disorders. This clonotype was observed many times. Antigen specificity is unknown. Template-switch 5'RACE cDNA synthesis added a 10-nucleotide unique molecular identifier. TCRdb reanalysed the 5' RACE reads using MiXCR and keeps one entry per CDR3 protein. Of some 66,000 distinct CDR3 sequences listed, 3.5% to 5% are singletons. General study points: It was the repertoires of 18 of 34 multiple sclerosis patients that phylogenetic grouping placed in one related-CDR3 cluster, which is a possible signature. Multiple sclerosis was found to have the least TCR clonal expansion, below healthy controls, and HTLV-1-associated myelopathy the most.

The sequenced material came from PBMCs. The sequence was collected from a man in his forties or fifties with multiple sclerosis.

CDR3 protein: CASSQAGTDVNTEAFF. The DNA of the CDR3 is TGCGCCAGCAGCCAAGCCGGGACAGACGTGAACACTGAAGCTTTCTTT. This chain joins TRBV4-1 and TRBJ1-1; TRBD1 matches 7 bases. CDR3 size: 16 residues. The germline gives CDR1 MGHRA, CDR2 YSYEKL. V shed 1 base and J 0 bases; nucleotides not matched to a gene: 5.